A selection of T cell receptor beta chains follows, all from one sample in a study of regulatory T cells in long-lasting Graves disease. TCRdb re-called the multiplex PCR reads with MiXCR, one entry per CDR3 protein. The data contain around 470,000 distinct CDR3 sequences, 14% of them singletons. This same sample was also part of a study on T cells in Graves' hyperthyroidism and ophthalmopathy.

Material: peripheral blood mononuclear cells (PBMCs), obtained at new diagnosis, from a patient treated with antithyroid drugs. The receptors shown here come from a woman aged 45-65 years with Graves disease. Each CDR3 is given without its conserved first and last residue. Not all rows give a size; the values are once, few, many and, for expanded clones, a class.

size: many
V: TRBV7-3
CDR3: ASSLSSGYTDTQY

size: few
V: TRBV6-1
CDR3: ATQADTQY

size: few
V: TRBV20-1
CDR3: SAIVAGTGETQY

size: .
V: TRBV13
CDR3: ASSARDRGSGYT

size: .
V: TRBV9
CDR3: ASSAPDKQAF

size: many
V: TRBV18
CDR3: ASSPGAGDQPQH

size: many
V: TRBV28
CDR3: ASSPSGGSSYEQY

size: few
V: TRBV20-1
CDR3: SGGRDRGQYTQY

size: many
V: TRBV5-5
CDR3: ASSLRGAGETQY

size: many
V: TRBV29-1
CDR3: SVEWAYNEQF

size: many
V: TRBV7-9
CDR3: ASSTFSASGQLDNEQF

size: .
V: TRBV5-1
CDR3: ASRGSQSYEQY

size: few
V: TRBV7-8
CDR3: ATAAALYNEQF

size: many
V: TRBV11-2
CDR3: ASSLATGDSGNTIY

size: .
V: TRBV6-1
CDR3: ASSPHGQEWREKLF

size: many
V: TRBV12-3/TRBV12-4
CDR3: ASTAAGFQETQY